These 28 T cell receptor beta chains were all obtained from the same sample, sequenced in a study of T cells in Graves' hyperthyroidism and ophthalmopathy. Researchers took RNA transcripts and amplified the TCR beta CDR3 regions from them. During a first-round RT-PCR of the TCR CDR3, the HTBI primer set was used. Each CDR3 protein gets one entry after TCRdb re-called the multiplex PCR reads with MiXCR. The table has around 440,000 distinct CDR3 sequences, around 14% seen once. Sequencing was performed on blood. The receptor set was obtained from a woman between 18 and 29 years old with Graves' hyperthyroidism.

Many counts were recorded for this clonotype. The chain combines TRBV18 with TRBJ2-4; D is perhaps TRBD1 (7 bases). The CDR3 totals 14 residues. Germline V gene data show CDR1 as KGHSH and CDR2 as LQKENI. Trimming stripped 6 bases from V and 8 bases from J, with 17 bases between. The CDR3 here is CASSPNTGEDIQYF. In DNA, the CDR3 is TGTGCCAGCTCGCCCAATACAGGGGAGGACATTCAGTACTTC.

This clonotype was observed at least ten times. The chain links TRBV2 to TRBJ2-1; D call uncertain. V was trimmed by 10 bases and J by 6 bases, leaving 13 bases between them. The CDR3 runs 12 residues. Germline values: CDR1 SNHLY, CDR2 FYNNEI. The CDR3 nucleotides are TGTGCCACGAACCTAGTCTCCAATGAGCAGTTCTTC. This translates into CATNLVSNEQFF.

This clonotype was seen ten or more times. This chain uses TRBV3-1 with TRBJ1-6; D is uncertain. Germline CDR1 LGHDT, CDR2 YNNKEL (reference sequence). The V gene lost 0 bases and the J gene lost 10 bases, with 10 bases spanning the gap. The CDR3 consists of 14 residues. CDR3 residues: CASSQDSRQSPLHF. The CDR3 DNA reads TGTGCCAGCAGCCAAGATAGTAGGCAGTCACCCCTCCACTTT.

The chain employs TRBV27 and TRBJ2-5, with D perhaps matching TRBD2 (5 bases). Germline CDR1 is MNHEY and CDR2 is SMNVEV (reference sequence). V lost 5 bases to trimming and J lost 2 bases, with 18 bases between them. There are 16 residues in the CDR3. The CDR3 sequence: CASSTQPGMKQETQYF. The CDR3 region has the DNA TGTGCCAGCAGTACGCAACCCGGGATGAAGCAAGAGACCCAGTACTTC.

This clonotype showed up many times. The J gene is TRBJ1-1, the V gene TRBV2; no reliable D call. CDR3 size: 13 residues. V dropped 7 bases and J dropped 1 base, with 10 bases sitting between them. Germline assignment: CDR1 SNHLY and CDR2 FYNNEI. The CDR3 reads CASIFRSNTEAFF. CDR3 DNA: TGTGCCAGCATTTTTCGATCGAACACTGAAGCTTTCTTT.

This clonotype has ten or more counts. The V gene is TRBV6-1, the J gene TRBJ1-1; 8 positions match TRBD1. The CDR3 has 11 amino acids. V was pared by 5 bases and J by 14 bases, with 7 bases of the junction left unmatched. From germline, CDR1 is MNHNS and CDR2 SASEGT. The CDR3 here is CASSLDRVTFF. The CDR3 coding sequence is TGTGCCAGCAGTCTGGACAGGGTGACGTTCTTT.

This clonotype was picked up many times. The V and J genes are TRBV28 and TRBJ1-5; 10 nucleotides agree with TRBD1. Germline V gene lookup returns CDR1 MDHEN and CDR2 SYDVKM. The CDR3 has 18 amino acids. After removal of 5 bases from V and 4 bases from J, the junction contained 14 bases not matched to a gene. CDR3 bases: TGTGCCAGCAGTCTCAGGACAGGGGGGTTATCGGGTAATCAGCCCCAGCATTTT. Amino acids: CASSLRTGGLSGNQPQHF. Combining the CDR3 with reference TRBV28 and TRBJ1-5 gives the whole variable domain DVKVTQSSRYLVKRTGEKVFLECVQDMDHENMFWYRQDPGLGLRLIYFSYDVKMKEKGDIPEGYSVSREKKERFSLILESASTNQTSMYLCASSLRTGGLSGNQPQHFGDGTRLSIL.

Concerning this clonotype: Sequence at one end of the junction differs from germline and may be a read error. The CDR3, as DNA: TGTGCCAGCAGTTTACAGCCCTCCTGGCGGCTAATCTTC. Translated: CASSLQPSWRLIF. This chain uses TRBV28 with TRBJ1-2; D gene unclear. CDR3 length: 13 residues. Germline V gives CDR1 MDHEN, CDR2 SYDVKM.

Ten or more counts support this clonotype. CDR3 residues: CASSKTGTANTGELFF. The CDR3 DNA is TGTGCCAGCTCTAAAACCGGGACCGCGAACACCGGGGAGCTGTTTTTT. The chain joins TRBV6-4 to TRBJ2-2; D tentatively fits TRBD1 or TRBD2 (5 bases each). This CDR3 contains 16 residues. Trimming took 8 bases from V and 0 from J, leaving 16 bases between them. Germline V CDR1 and CDR2: MRHNA, SNTAGT.

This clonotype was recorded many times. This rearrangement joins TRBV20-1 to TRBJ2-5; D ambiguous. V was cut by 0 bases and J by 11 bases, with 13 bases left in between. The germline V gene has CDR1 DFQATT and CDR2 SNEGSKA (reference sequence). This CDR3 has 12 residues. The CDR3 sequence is CSAREPPLPQYF. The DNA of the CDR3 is TGCAGTGCTAGAGAACCCCCCCTGCCTCAGTACTTC.

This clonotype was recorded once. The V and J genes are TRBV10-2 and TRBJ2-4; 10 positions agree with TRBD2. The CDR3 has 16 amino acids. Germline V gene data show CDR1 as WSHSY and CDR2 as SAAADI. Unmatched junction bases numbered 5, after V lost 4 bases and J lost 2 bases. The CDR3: CASSVAGGPPKNIQYF. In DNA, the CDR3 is TGCGCCAGCAGTGTAGCGGGGGGACCCCCCAAAAACATTCAGTACTTC.

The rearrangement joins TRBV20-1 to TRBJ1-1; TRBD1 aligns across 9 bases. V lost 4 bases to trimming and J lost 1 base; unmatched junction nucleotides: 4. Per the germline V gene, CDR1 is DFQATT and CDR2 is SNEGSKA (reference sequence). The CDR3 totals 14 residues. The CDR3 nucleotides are TGCAGTGCTACAGGACAGGGGTGGAACACTGAAGCTTTCTTT. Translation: CSATGQGWNTEAFF.

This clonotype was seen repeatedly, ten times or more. CDR3 loop: CASSPQGRVQPQHF. The CDR3 DNA reads TGTGCCAGCAGTCCACAGGGGAGGGTACAGCCCCAGCATTTT. V and J are TRBV12-3 or TRBV12-4 and TRBJ1-5; 7 nucleotides agree with TRBD1. CDR3 size: 14 residues. V dropped 5 bases and J dropped 7; count of bases not matched to a gene: 8.

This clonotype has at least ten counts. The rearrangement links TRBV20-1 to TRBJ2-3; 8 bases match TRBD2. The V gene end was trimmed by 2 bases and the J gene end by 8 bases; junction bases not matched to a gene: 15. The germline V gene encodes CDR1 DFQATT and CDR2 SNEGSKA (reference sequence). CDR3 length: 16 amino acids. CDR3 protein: CSARLGRGAGRVTQYF. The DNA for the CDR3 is TGCAGTGCTAGACTAGGGCGGGGGGCCGGGAGGGTTACGCAGTATTTT.

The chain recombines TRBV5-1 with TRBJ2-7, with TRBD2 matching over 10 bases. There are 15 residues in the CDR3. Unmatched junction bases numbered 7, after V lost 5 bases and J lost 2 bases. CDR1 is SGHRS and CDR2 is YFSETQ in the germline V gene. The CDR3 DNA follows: TGCGCCAGCAGGTTTACTCTAGCGGGGGCCTACGAGCAGTACTTC. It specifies CASRFTLAGAYEQYF. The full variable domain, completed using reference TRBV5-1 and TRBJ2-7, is KAGVTQTPRYLIKTRGQQVTLSCSPISGHRSVSWYQQTPGQGLQFLFEYFSETQRNKGNFPGRFSGRQFSNSRSEMNVSTLELGDSALYLCASRFTLAGAYEQYFGPGTRLTVT.

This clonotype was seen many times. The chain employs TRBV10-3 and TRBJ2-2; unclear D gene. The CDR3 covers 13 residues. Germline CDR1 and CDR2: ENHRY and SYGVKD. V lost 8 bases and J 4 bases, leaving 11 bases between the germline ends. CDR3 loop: CAIRVASTGELFF. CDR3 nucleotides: TGTGCCATCCGCGTAGCCAGCACCGGGGAGCTGTTTTTT.

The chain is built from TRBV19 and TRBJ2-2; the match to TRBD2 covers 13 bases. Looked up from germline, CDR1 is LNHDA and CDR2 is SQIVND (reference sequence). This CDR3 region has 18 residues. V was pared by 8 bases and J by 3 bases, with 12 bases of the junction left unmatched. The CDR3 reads CASSTLAGGIGHTGELFF. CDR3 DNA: TGTGCCAGTTCTACACTAGCGGGAGGGATCGGGCACACCGGGGAGCTGTTTTTT.

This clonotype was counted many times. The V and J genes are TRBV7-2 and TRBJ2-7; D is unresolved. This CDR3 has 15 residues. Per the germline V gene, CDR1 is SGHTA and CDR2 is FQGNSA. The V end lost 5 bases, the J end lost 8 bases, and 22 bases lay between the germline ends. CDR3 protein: CASSPLGRHLNQQYF. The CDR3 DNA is TGTGCCAGCAGCCCCTTAGGTAGACACCTTAACCAGCAGTACTTC.

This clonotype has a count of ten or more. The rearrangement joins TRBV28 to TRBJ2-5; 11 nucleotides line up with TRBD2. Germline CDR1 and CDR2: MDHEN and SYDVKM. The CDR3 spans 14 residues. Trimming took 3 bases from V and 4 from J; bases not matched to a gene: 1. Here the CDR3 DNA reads TGTGCCAGCAGTTTCCTAGCGGGAGGAGAGACCCAGTACTTC. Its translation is CASSFLAGGETQYF.

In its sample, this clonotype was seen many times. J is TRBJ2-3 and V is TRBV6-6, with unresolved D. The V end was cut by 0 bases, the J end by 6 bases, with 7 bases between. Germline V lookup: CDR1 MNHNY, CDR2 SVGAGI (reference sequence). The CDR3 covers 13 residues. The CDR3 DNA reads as TGTGCCAGCAGTTACTCGATCCGGGATACGCAGTATTTT. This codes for CASSYSIRDTQYF.

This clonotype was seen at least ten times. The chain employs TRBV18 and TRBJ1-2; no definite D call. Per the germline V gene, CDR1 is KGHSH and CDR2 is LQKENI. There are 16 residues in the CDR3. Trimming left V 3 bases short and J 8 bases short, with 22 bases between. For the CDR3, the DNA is TGTGCCAGCTCACCGTATAGCTCGCCAGCTCCTGGGGGCTACACCTTC. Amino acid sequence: CASSPYSSPAPGGYTF.

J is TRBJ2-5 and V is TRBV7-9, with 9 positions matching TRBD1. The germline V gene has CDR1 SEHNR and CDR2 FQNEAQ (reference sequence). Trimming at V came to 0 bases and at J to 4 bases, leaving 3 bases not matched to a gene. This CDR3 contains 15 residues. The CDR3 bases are TGTGCCAGCAGCTTAGCGGGACAGGGTTCAGAGACCCAGTACTTC. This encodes CASSLAGQGSETQYF.

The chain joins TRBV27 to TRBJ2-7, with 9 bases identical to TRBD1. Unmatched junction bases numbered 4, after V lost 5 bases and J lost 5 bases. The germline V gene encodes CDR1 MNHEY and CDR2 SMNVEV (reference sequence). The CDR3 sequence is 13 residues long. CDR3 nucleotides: TGTGCCAGCAGTGTGGACAGGGGAAACGAGCAGTACTTC. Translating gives CASSVDRGNEQYF.

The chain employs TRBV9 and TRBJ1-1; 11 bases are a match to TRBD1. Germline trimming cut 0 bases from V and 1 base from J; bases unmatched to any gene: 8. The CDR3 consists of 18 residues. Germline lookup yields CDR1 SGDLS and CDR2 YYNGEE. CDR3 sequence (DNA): TGTGCCAGCAGCGTAGGCTCTCGGACAGGGGGCACGAACACTGAAGCTTTCTTT. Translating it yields CASSVGSRTGGTNTEAFF. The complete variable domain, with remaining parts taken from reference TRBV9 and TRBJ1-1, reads DSGVTQTPKHLITATGQRVTLRCSPRSGDLSVYWYQQSLDQGLQFLIQYYNGEERAKGNILERFSAQQFPDLHSELNLSSLELGDSALYFCASSVGSRTGGTNTEAFFGQGTRLTVV.

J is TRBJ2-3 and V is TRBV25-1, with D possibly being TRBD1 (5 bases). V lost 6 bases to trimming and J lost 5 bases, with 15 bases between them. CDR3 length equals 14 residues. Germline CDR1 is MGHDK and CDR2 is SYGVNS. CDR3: CASSDGQGLDTQYF. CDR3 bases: TGTGCCAGCAGCGATGGGCAGGGTTTAGATACGCAGTATTTT. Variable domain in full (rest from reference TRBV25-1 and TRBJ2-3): EADIYQTPRYLVIGTGKKITLECSQTMGHDKMYWYQQDPGMELHLIHYSYGVNSTEKGDLSSESTVSRIRTEHFPLTLESARPSHTSQYLCASSDGQGLDTQYFGPGTRLTVL.

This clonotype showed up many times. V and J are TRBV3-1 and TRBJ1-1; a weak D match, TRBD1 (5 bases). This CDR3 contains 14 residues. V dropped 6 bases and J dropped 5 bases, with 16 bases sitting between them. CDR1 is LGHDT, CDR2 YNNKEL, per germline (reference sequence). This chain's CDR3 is CASSSRGRTTEAFF. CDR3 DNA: TGTGCCAGCAGTTCGAGGGGCCGAACTACTGAAGCTTTCTTT.

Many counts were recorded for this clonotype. The CDR3 region is CSARTSGRAFSYNEQFF. CDR3 sequence (DNA): TGCAGTGCTAGGACTAGCGGGAGGGCCTTCTCCTACAATGAGCAGTTCTTC. The chain is built from TRBV20-1 and TRBJ2-1; 14 bases map to TRBD2. Germline assignment: CDR1 DFQATT and CDR2 SNEGSKA (reference sequence). The CDR3 extends over 17 amino acids. The V gene end was trimmed by 3 bases and the J gene end by 0 bases; junction bases not matched to a gene: 4.

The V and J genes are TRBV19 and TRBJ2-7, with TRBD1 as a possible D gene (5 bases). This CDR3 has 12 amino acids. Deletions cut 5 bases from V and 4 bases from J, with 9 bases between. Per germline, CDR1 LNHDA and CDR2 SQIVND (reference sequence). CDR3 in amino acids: CASSGASYEQYF. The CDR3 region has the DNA TGTGCCAGTAGTGGGGCCAGTTACGAGCAGTACTTC.